Each of the 9 T cell receptor beta chains below was sequenced from the same sample in a study of blood T cell repertoires in COVID-19. Profiling relied on immunoSEQ multiplex PCR, and the TCRdb table lists in-frame clones only, not all of them. The data contain about 200,000 clones, about 85% of them singletons. The sequencing sample was made of PBMCs or T cells enriched from blood (not recorded which). Receptors were obtained from a man aged 40-55 years who had recovered from COVID-19.

The CDR3 sequence: CASNWGGSTYEQYF. The CDR3 DNA sequence: TGTGCCTCAAATTGGGGCGGGAGTACCTACGAGCAGTACTTC. The rearrangement joins TRBV10-3 to TRBJ2-7, with 7 bases matching TRBD2. The CDR3 sequence is 14 residues long. The V gene end was trimmed by 11 bases and the J gene end by 2 bases; junction bases not matched to a gene: 12. In germline, CDR1 is ENHRY, CDR2 SYGVKD.

The V call is TRBV6-5, the J call TRBJ2-7, with 8 bases fitting TRBD2. The V segment lost 6 bases and the J segment 2 bases; nucleotides outside the gene matches: 6. The germline V gene encodes CDR1 MNHEY and CDR2 SVGAGI. The length of the CDR3 is 14 residues. The chain's CDR3 is CASRKAGGTYEQYF. DNA for the CDR3: TGTGCCAGCAGGAAGGCGGGAGGCACCTACGAGCAGTACTTC.

This clone was detected only a few times. V is TRBV10-1 and J is TRBJ2-1; perhaps TRBD2 as D (5 bases). This CDR3 has 12 amino acids. Trimming left V 3 bases short and J 7 bases short, with 7 bases between. CDR1 WNHNN and CDR2 SYGVQD come from the germline V gene (reference sequence). The CDR3: CASSERRNEQFF. Written as DNA, the CDR3 is TGCGCCAGCAGTGAAAGGAGGAATGAGCAGTTCTTC.

The chain couples TRBV5-1 to TRBJ2-2; 12 bases align to TRBD2. This CDR3 has 16 residues. V gave up 2 bases and J gave up 6 bases; unmatched junction bases: 5. Germline CDR1 reads SGHRS; CDR2 reads YFSETQ. The CDR3 sequence: CASSLRTSGIAGELFF. In DNA form, the CDR3 reads TGCGCCAGCAGCTTACGGACTAGCGGGATTGCCGGGGAGCTGTTTTTT. Using reference TRBV5-1 and TRBJ2-2 for the parts outside the CDR3, the full variable domain is KAGVTQTPRYLIKTRGQQVTLSCSPISGHRSVSWYQQTPGQGLQFLFEYFSETQRNKGNFPGRFSGRQFSNSRSEMNVSTLELGDSALYLCASSLRTSGIAGELFFGEGSRLTVL.

The CDR3 loop is CASSPRTGRGYGYTF. CDR3 DNA sequence: TGTGCCAGTAGTCCACGGACAGGCCGTGGATATGGCTACACCTTC. The V and J genes are TRBV19 and TRBJ1-2; 7 positions agree with TRBD1. Losses at the gene ends were 5 bases for V and 5 bases for J; bases not matched to a gene: 11. Per germline, CDR1 LNHDA and CDR2 SQIVND (reference sequence). The CDR3 loop spans 15 amino acids.

This chain uses TRBV24-1 with TRBJ1-5; D is possibly TRBD1 (6 bases). V was trimmed by 2 bases and J by 9 bases, leaving 19 bases between them. Germline CDR1 reads KGHDR; CDR2 reads SFDVKD. The CDR3 consists of 16 residues. In DNA, the CDR3 is TGTGCCACCAGTGATTCCTCTAGGGGGGGGCTGCGGCCCCAGCATTTT. Translating gives CATSDSSRGGLRPQHF.

This chain uses TRBV3-1 (or the pseudogene TRBV3-2) with TRBJ1-4; D not certain. V was clipped by 0 bases and J by 0 bases, with 5 bases between them. Germline assignment: CDR1 LGHDT and CDR2 YNNKEL (reference sequence). This CDR3 contains 15 residues. CDR3 in amino acids: CASSQETATNEKLFF. CDR3 bases: TGTGCCAGCAGCCAAGAAACTGCAACTAATGAAAAACTGTTTTTT.

The chain carries TRBV14 and TRBJ1-5, with TRBD1 as a possible D gene (5 bases). This CDR3 is 14 amino acids long. With 4 bases removed from V and 1 base from J, the gap between germline ends came to 8 bases. CDR1 is SGHDN, CDR2 FVKESK, per germline. The CDR3 nucleotides read TGTGCCAGCAGCCGGCGGGGGAGCAATCAGCCCCAGCATTTT. It specifies CASSRRGSNQPQHF.

CDR3 amino acids: CASSTGTGGEKLFF. The CDR3 DNA sequence: TGCGCCAGCAGCACCGGGACAGGGGGTGAAAAACTGTTTTTT. The J gene is TRBJ1-4, the V gene TRBV5-1, with 11 bases aligning to TRBD1. Germline V lookup: CDR1 SGHRS, CDR2 YFSETQ. The CDR3 is 14 amino acids. J gave up 7 bases and V 4 bases, and 3 bases lay outside the gene matches.